Below, 2 T cell receptor beta chains from the same sample are listed, as sequenced in a study of blood T cell repertoires in COVID-19. Sequencing was performed with immunoSEQ multiplex PCR; in TCRdb, only in-frame clones are kept and a portion is missing. The data hold fewer than 110,000 clones, with 85% observed a single time. Sequencing used peripheral blood. The receptor set was obtained from a woman aged 70-85 years with active or convalescent COVID-19.

This clone was picked up a small number of times. The chain links TRBV28 to TRBJ1-4; D ambiguous. Germline CDR1 is MDHEN and CDR2 is SYDVKM. Trimming took 6 bases from V and 1 from J, leaving 9 bases between them. This CDR3 contains 14 residues. The DNA for the CDR3 is TGTGCCAGCAGGAGAGGTGGAACTAATGAAAAACTGTTTTTT. This encodes CASRRGGTNEKLFF.

This chain joins TRBV4-1 and TRBJ1-2; 7 bases line up with TRBD1. Germline V gene data show CDR1 as MGHRA and CDR2 as YSYEKL. J gave up 4 bases and V 3 bases, and 11 bases lay outside the gene matches. The CDR3 length is 16 residues. For the CDR3, the DNA is TGCGCCAGCAGCCAGATTGTGTCAGGGGGGCCCTATGGCTACACCTTC. Its protein product is CASSQIVSGGPYGYTF.